The 6 T cell receptor beta chains in this list originate from one sample, sequenced in a study of T cell changes during pregnancy in multiple sclerosis. Sequencing was performed with immunoSEQ multiplex PCR; in TCRdb, only in-frame clones are kept and a portion is missing. The sample records 60,000 to 75,000 clones, roughly nine tenths being singletons. Sequences were derived from peripheral blood, sampled after pregnancy. These receptors were taken from a female donor with multiple sclerosis, enrolled in a pregnancy study.

The genes are TRBV28 and TRBJ1-3, with 10 bases identical to TRBD1. Unmatched junction bases numbered 10, after V lost 10 bases and J lost 4 bases. The germline CDR1 and CDR2 sequences are MDHEN and SYDVKM. The CDR3 extends over 15 amino acids. The CDR3 DNA follows: TGTGCCACCCTAACGGGACAGGGGTACGGAAACACCATATATTTT. Protein sequence: CATLTGQGYGNTIYF.

This clone was seen a handful of times. The CDR3 DNA reads TGCGCCAGCAGCCAAGACGGTGCGGGTCCCTCCTACGAGCAGTACTTC. Protein sequence: CASSQDGAGPSYEQYF. The chain recombines TRBV4-3 with TRBJ2-7; D possibly corresponds to TRBD2 (5 bases). CDR1 and CDR2 (germline): LGHNA, YSLEER. Deletions cut 0 bases from V and 0 bases from J, with 12 bases between. The CDR3 has 16 amino acids.

The chain employs TRBV6-5 and TRBJ1-2; TRBD1 aligns across 12 bases. The V and J ends lost 6 bases and 7 bases, in that order; junction bases with no gene match: 9. The CDR3 contains 15 residues. CDR1 is MNHEY and CDR2 is SVGAGI in the germline V gene. CDR3 loop: CASRSGGQGAFGYTF. The DNA of the CDR3 is TGTGCCAGCAGATCTGGGGGACAGGGGGCATTTGGCTACACCTTC.

This rearrangement joins TRBV29-1 to TRBJ1-1; 12 bases are shared with TRBD1. Losses at the gene ends were 4 bases for V and 0 bases for J; bases not matched to a gene: 3. The CDR3 totals 15 residues. Germline lookup yields CDR1 SQVTM and CDR2 ANQGSEA. CDR3 loop: CSVVGTGGMNTEAFF. CDR3 bases: TGCAGCGTTGTGGGGACAGGGGGCATGAACACTGAAGCTTTCTTT.

The chain uses TRBV29-1 and TRBJ2-2; 8 bases fit TRBD1. Germline V gene data show CDR1 as SQVTM and CDR2 as ANQGSEA. CDR3 length: 14 amino acids. The V and J ends lost 5 bases and 3 bases, in that order; junction bases with no gene match: 5. Here the CDR3 reads CSVRRGQDTGELFF. Here the CDR3 DNA reads TGCAGCGTTCGCAGGGGGCAGGACACCGGGGAGCTGTTTTTT.

This clone was found once. The genes are TRBV4-3 and TRBJ2-5, with 13 nucleotides matching TRBD2. With 1 base clipped from V and 5 bases from J, the junction kept 13 bases outside the gene matches. The length of the CDR3 is 19 residues. Germline CDR1 reads LGHNA; CDR2 reads YSLEER. The CDR3 DNA follows: TGCGCCAGCAGCCAAGGTCTTGGTACTAGCGGGAGGGCCCTCGAGACCCAGTACTTC. Its protein product is CASSQGLGTSGRALETQYF.